This TCR delta chain was sequenced during a study of γδ T cells in repeated Plasmodium falciparum infection. Regarding the study as a whole: Vgamma9/Vdelta2+ repertoires stayed stably polyclonal over time and infection.

Gammadelta T cells were flow-sorted from PBMC into Vgamma9/Vdelta2+ and Vdelta2-negative populations for bulk analysis. TCRdb re-called clones from the multiplex PCR reads via CATT. This table holds about 57,000 delta-chain clones, around 1.8% found once. Trimming took off 1 base at V and 7 bases at J, with 19 bases between the two ends. Looked up from germline, CDR1 is TSWWSYY and CDR2 is QGS. The CDR3 covers 16 residues. On this clone: Its cognate antigen is unknown. This likely traces to a read error, being one base from a far larger clone.

Sequenced material: gamma-delta T cells from blood. This sequence was found in a pool of human donors (malaria-infected and uninfected, not separated). The chain employs TRDV1 and TRDJ1; D gene unclear. The J gene was missing in TCRdb and was found by matching the end of the DNA to germline. This CDR3 reads CALGEQKIWHLRKLIF. The CDR3 coding sequence is TGTGCTCTTGGGGAACAAAAGATTTGGCATCTTCGTAAACTCATCTTT.